A selection of T cell receptor beta chains follows, all from one sample in a study of post-analysis software for immune sequencing data. TCRdb re-analysed the PCR reads in MiXCR, keeping a single row per CDR3 protein. The sample has about 810,000 distinct CDR3 sequences, roughly half seen once; the top ten hold about 4.8%. The sample was blood. These receptors were collected from a girl aged 5-17 years with multiple sclerosis. Both conserved end residues are part of each CDR3. A D gene is named only where the DNA matches it firmly. The listing skips clone size in some rows; elsewhere it reads once, few, many or a size class.

>NA|TRBV6-6|NA|TRBJ2-3
CASSYRGRTDTQYF
TGTGCCAGCAGTTACAGGGGCCGCACAGATACGCAGTATTTT
>NA|TRBV29-1|NA|TRBJ2-6
CSVVGANVLTF
TGCAGCGTTGTTGGGGCCAACGTCCTGACTTTC
>NA|TRBV25-1|NA|TRBJ2-4
CASSEKGTLAKNIQYF
TGTGCCAGCAGTGAAAAGGGGACCCTAGCCAAAAACATTCAGTACTTC
>TRBD2|TRBV20-1|NA|TRBJ2-7
CSASSSGSPYEQYF
TGCAGTGCTAGCTCTAGCGGGAGTCCCTACGAGCAGTACTTC
>TRBD1|TRBV5-6|few|TRBJ1-2
CASSFSPRRRGLIPLGYTF
TGTGCCAGCAGCTTCTCCCCCCGGCGGAGGGGGCTCATCCCCCTTGGCTACACCTTC
>NA|TRBV20-1|NA|TRBJ2-1
CSARGGDNEQFF
TGCAGTGCTAGGGGTGGGGACAATGAGCAGTTCTTC
>NA|TRBV7-8|NA|TRBJ1-4
CASNQLGGEREKLFF
TGTGCCAGCAACCAATTAGGGGGAGAGCGTGAAAAACTGTTTTTT
>TRBD1|TRBV12-3/TRBV12-4|NA|TRBJ2-7
CANSPGQVYEQYF
TGTGCCAACAGTCCAGGACAGGTCTACGAGCAGTACTTC
>NA|TRBV12-3/TRBV12-4|few|TRBJ2-5
CASSPKHQETQYF
TGTGCCAGCAGTCCTAAACATCAAGAGACCCAGTACTTC
>NA|TRBV7-3|NA|TRBJ2-3
CASSLRTGLGRDTQYF
TGTGCCAGCAGCTTACGGACGGGGTTGGGGAGGGATACGCAGTATTTT
>TRBD2|TRBV12-3/TRBV12-4|NA|TRBJ2-1
CASSLFQRGSYEQFF
TGTGCCAGCAGTTTATTCCAGCGGGGATCCTACGAGCAGTTCTTC
>TRBD2|TRBV7-6|NA|TRBJ2-3
CASSLPPRLAGGPIADTQYF
TGTGCCAGCAGCTTACCGCCAAGACTAGCGGGAGGGCCAATCGCAGATACGCAGTATTTT
>TRBD2|TRBV20-1|few|TRBJ2-7
CSASPSRARTSGSREQYF
TGCAGTGCTAGTCCTAGCCGGGCGAGGACTAGCGGTTCTCGGGAGCAGTACTTC
>TRBD2|TRBV3-1|NA|TRBJ2-1
CASSQPVASGSSYNEQFF
TGTGCCAGCAGCCAGCCAGTTGCTAGCGGCAGCTCCTACAATGAGCAGTTCTTC
>NA|TRBV5-1|NA|TRBJ2-7
CASSPKEGAREQYF
TGCGCCAGCAGCCCCAAGGAGGGGGCGCGAGAGCAGTACTTC
>NA|TRBV20-1|NA|TRBJ1-1
CSASTTALGPGNTEAFF
TGCAGTGCTAGCACAACAGCCCTAGGTCCCGGGAACACTGAAGCTTTCTTT
>TRBD1|TRBV29-1|NA|TRBJ2-4
CSAGTGVGIQYF
TGCAGCGCCGGGACAGGGGTTGGCATTCAGTACTTC
>NA|TRBV20-1|NA|TRBJ1-2
CSAGGGQNNYGYTF
TGCAGTGCTGGGGGAGGACAGAACAACTATGGCTACACCTTC
>NA|TRBV10-3|NA|TRBJ1-1
CAISDPIGGGRTEAFF
TGTGCCATCAGTGACCCCATTGGGGGTGGAAGAACTGAAGCTTTCTTT
>TRBD2|TRBV5-6|few|TRBJ2-7
CASTTLAGAYEQYF
TGTGCCAGCACCACTCTAGCGGGAGCCTACGAGCAGTACTTC
>NA|TRBV5-1|NA|TRBJ2-5
CASSGGWGEETQYF
TGCGCCAGCAGCGGAGGATGGGGTGAAGAGACCCAGTACTTC
>TRBD2|TRBV10-3|NA|TRBJ2-7
CAISGHRDYSYEQYF
TGTGCCATCAGTGGACACCGGGACTACTCCTACGAGCAGTACTTC
>NA|TRBV6-6|NA|TRBJ2-1
CASGPSAPPYNEQFF
TGTGCCAGCGGGCCTTCGGCACCACCATACAATGAGCAGTTCTTC
>NA|TRBV5-4|few|TRBJ2-2
CASRSDRNTGELFF
TGTGCCAGCAGATCGGACAGAAACACCGGGGAGCTGTTTTTT
>NA|TRBV21-1|NA|TRBJ1-5
CASSKKPGTVGFSNQPQHF
TGTGCCAGCAGCAAAAAGCCCGGGACAGTAGGATTTAGCAATCAGCCCCAGCATTTT
>NA|TRBV7-9|few|TRBJ2-4
CASSAWGNIQYF
TGTGCCAGCAGCGCTTGGGGGAACATTCAGTACTTC
>NA|TRBV4-1|few|TRBJ2-6
CASSQGTGTGANVLTF
TGCGCCAGCAGCCAAGGTACAGGGACGGGGGCCAACGTCCTGACTTTC
>NA|TRBV6-1|NA|TRBJ2-1
CASSEAPWRVSLGGEQFF
TGTGCCAGCAGTGAAGCCCCATGGCGGGTCAGCCTCGGGGGAGAGCAGTTCTTC
>NA|TRBV3-1|NA|TRBJ2-1
CASSQERWAGYNEQFF
TGTGCCAGCAGCCAAGAAAGGTGGGCAGGTTACAATGAGCAGTTCTTC
>TRBD2|TRBV29-1|NA|TRBJ2-7
CSVEDWGTSGRSYEQYF
TGCAGCGTTGAAGATTGGGGGACTAGCGGGAGGTCTTACGAGCAGTACTTC
>TRBD1|TRBV15|NA|TRBJ2-5
CATSRLGQYQETQYF
TGTGCCACCAGCAGGTTGGGACAGTACCAAGAGACCCAGTACTTC
>TRBD1|TRBV3-1|NA|TRBJ2-1
CASSQGTGEFF
TGTGCCAGCAGCCAAGGGACAGGGGAGTTCTTC
>NA|TRBV2|NA|TRBJ2-7
CASYSGDDYEQYF
TGTGCCAGTTATTCAGGGGACGACTACGAGCAGTACTTC
>TRBD1|TRBV6-6|few|TRBJ2-4
CASRGDSPKNIQYF
TGTGCCAGCAGGGGGGACAGCCCCAAAAACATTCAGTACTTC
>TRBD1|TRBV29-1|few|TRBJ1-1
CSVEARTGGDTEAFF
TGCAGCGTTGAAGCCCGGACAGGGGGCGACACTGAAGCTTTCTTT
>NA|TRBV9|once|TRBJ2-7
CASSVEWGPSYEQYF
TGTGCCAGCAGCGTAGAATGGGGCCCTTCCTACGAGCAGTACTTC
>NA|TRBV15|NA|TRBJ2-7
CATSRAGRNYEQYF
TGTGCCACCAGCAGAGCGGGCAGAAACTACGAGCAGTACTTC
>NA|TRBV7-9|NA|TRBJ1-6
CASSLAAWAYNSPLHF
TGTGCCAGCAGCTTAGCGGCGTGGGCTTATAATTCACCCCTCCACTTT
>TRBD2|TRBV27|NA|TRBJ2-7
CASSPLAGAEQYF
TGTGCCAGCAGCCCCCTAGCGGGAGCCGAGCAGTACTTC
>NA|TRBV27|few|TRBJ1-3
CASSLGRAGNTIYF
TGTGCCAGCAGTTTGGGCAGGGCTGGGAACACCATATATTTT
>TRBD1|TRBV5-8|NA|TRBJ2-7
CASNSDRDLSYEQYF
TGTGCCAGCAACTCCGACAGGGACCTCTCCTACGAGCAGTACTTC
>TRBD1|TRBV6-2/TRBV6-3|once|TRBJ2-7
CASGGQETYEQYF
TGTGCCAGCGGGGGACAGGAGACCTACGAGCAGTACTTC
>TRBD2|TRBV5-4|NA|TRBJ2-1
CASSFVAGYFGNEQFF
TGTGCCAGCAGCTTCGTAGCGGGGTATTTCGGAAATGAGCAGTTCTTC
>TRBD1|TRBV7-8|NA|TRBJ1-5
CASSSGGTGTRQPQHF
TGTGCCAGCAGCTCAGGAGGGACAGGGACGAGGCAGCCCCAGCATTTT
>NA|TRBV29-1|NA|TRBJ1-1
CNGKIDRAQGAFF
TGCAACGGCAAAATCGATCGAGCCCAGGGGGCTTTCTTT
>TRBD1|TRBV5-1|few|TRBJ2-1
CASSLQGVPLDNEQFF
TGCGCCAGCAGCCTACAGGGGGTACCCTTGGACAATGAGCAGTTCTTC
>NA|TRBV4-2|NA|TRBJ1-4
CASSQGVGEKLFF
TGTGCCAGCAGCCAAGGCGTCGGTGAAAAACTGTTTTTT
>TRBD1|TRBV5-1|NA|TRBJ2-7
CASSLRTGGSYEQYF
TGCGCCAGCAGCTTACGGACAGGGGGGTCCTACGAGCAGTACTTC
>NA|TRBV5-6|NA|TRBJ2-3
CASSFGPGTPGSGTQYF
TGTGCCAGCAGCTTCGGACCTGGGACACCCGGGAGCGGGACGCAGTATTTT
>NA|TRBV11-1|NA|TRBJ2-7
CASSLGDGVSLLQETQYF
TGTGCCAGCAGCTTAGGCGACGGCGTCTCCCTCTTACAAGAGACTCAGTACTTC
>TRBD1|TRBV5-1|NA|TRBJ2-5
CASSLGTGGSEETQYF
TGCGCCAGCAGCTTGGGGACAGGGGGCTCGGAAGAGACCCAGTACTTC
>TRBD2|TRBV6-4|few|TRBJ2-1
CASSPTSGRGDEQFF
TGTGCCAGCAGCCCGACTAGCGGGAGAGGAGATGAGCAGTTCTTC
>NA|TRBV4-2|once|TRBJ2-2
CASSHRSGELFF
TGTGCCAGCAGCCATCGGTCCGGGGAGCTGTTTTTT
>NA|TRBV5-1|NA|TRBJ2-1
CASSPLPQGHEQFF
TGCGCCAGCAGCCCTCTTCCCCAGGGGCATGAGCAGTTCTTC